Below, one T cell receptor (beta chain) is given with its context. Its recognized antigen is unknown. Base-call qualities are not available, and no considerably larger clone is one nucleotide away. The library was produced with the immunoSEQ multiplex PCR assay. On the authors' methods: A statistical classification framework was built to diagnose cytomegalovirus status from the catalog of TCR beta chain sequences. The source is immuneACCESS, and TCRdb retained only in-frame sequences with V and J called. Part of the clones is not carried over; for the studies checked, unresolved V genes explain less than half of this, and the remainder is unexplained. Clonal size and the V and J genes are those of that table, whereas D and trimming came from the DNA. The sample table records about 130,000 clones; nearly 90% of these occur just once. The biggest ten clones account for 9% of the sample. The entry originates in a study of cytomegalovirus exposure and HLA in healthy donors (dated by TCRdb to about 2017). Study-wide context: According to a later analysis, one platform produced both the roughly 120 validation repertoires and the roughly 660 repertoires of the first cohort. A separate validation cohort of roughly 110 different subjects was used in addition to the approximately 700-subject first cohort. The study was designed to test whether signatures of past pathogen exposure could be identified by cataloging public T cell receptors. The study combined high-throughput TCR immunosequencing, statistical association of individual TCRs with disease status, and machine learning to predict cytomegalovirus infection status. Here is what the overall study found, with its caveats: All 120 or so repertoires were used to score co-occurrence in the validation cohort in a later analysis, because that analysis had no HLA typing for the cohort. Most TCR sequences were observed very rarely across donors, whereas some public TCRs were present in many individuals. The classifier was reported to diagnose cytomegalovirus status with high specificity and sensitivity in both the original cohort and the validation cohort. Of the cluster scores, roughly 95% were above 0 in a later analysis, which found that TCRs clustered in the first cohort also tended to co-occur in the 120 or so validation repertoires. In vitro tests confirmed that three of the cytomegalovirus-associated TCR beta chains recognize cytomegalovirus antigens. The authors suggested that the approach could potentially be extended to other disease states and immunological phenotypes. In the study, 150 to 200 TCR beta chains were listed as associated with cytomegalovirus.

V was cut back by 0 bases and J by 10 bases, leaving a gap of 8 bases between them. Sequences SGHRS (CDR1) and YFSETQ (CDR2) are obtained from the germline V gene. The CDR3 runs 13 amino acids, cysteine and phenylalanine included. Of the read, only the CDR3 DNA is kept; its 39 bases are in frame from base 1. The donors belonged to the validation cohort of around 130 subjects, which was separate from the approximately 700-subject first cohort. The TCR sequence derives from a woman between 18 and 29 years old in good health and CMV-seropositive. The source material was PBMCs. In this chain, TRBV5-1 is recombined with TRBJ1-6, with the D segment identity uncertain. The CDR3 corresponds to CASSLAGRSPLHF. The sequenced DNA is TGCGCCAGCAGCTTGGCGGGTAGGTCACCCCTCCACTTT.